The sequence of this T cell receptor (beta chain) was determined in a study of memory B cells and T cells in multiple sclerosis. Findings and limits, study-wide: Clone-set sizes differed between compartments, so shared clonotype counts needed normalization.

After stimulus-free culture, autoproliferating CFSE-dim and non-proliferating CFSE-high T cells were sequenced separately. Replicate wells were pooled after six to eight days of stimulus-free culture of roughly 5x10^7 CFSE-labeled PBMCs. The PBMCs received approximately 0.5 uM CFSE and serum-free culture with no added stimuli. Measured with immunoSEQ multiplex PCR; TCRdb has only the in-frame clones, and not every one. Found here are 40,000 to 50,000 clones, about four fifths of them singletons; the top ten hold about 1.1%. The CDR3 sequence is 15 residues long. Per germline, CDR1 SGDLS and CDR2 YYNGEE. J lost 5 bases, V lost 0 bases, and 6 bases had no gene match. Notes on this clone: Its antigen is still unknown. This sample includes further DNA sequences coding for the same CDR3.

The chain recombines TRBV9 with TRBJ2-5; 8 nucleotides match TRBD2. This TCR was recovered from a human donor with multiple sclerosis. Sequencing input: PBMCs from blood kept in culture. The CDR3, as DNA: TGTGCCAGCAGCGTAGCCGGGGGGGCCCGGGAGACCCAGTACTTC. As protein: CASSVAGGARETQYF.